This T cell receptor (beta chain) was identified in a study of CD4+ T cells in melanoma. Trimming shortened V by 3 bases and J by 10 bases, and 14 bases separated the two germline ends. Germline V CDR1 and CDR2: LNHDA, SQIVND (reference sequence). The length of the CDR3 is 13 residues. Notes on this clone: Its antigen is currently unknown.

Here immunoSEQ multiplex PCR was the method, and the copy in TCRdb shows in-frame clones only, minus some. The table lists 110,000 to 150,000 clones, around 90% of them singletons, with approximately 1.4% in the top ten. Study outcomes and limitations: A reported correlation linked neoantigen-specific CD4+ T cells to CD8+, macrophage and B cell function. Diverse differentiation states were reported for melanoma neoantigen-specific CD4+ T cells.

The rearrangement joins TRBV19 to TRBJ2-3; D is perhaps TRBD1 (6 bases). The sequence came from a human donor with melanoma. The CDR3 region has the DNA TGTGCCAGTAGTATCCGCAGACAGGACGCGCAGTATTTT. Its translation is CASSIRRQDAQYF.